This T cell receptor (beta chain) is drawn from a study of blood T cell repertoires in COVID-19. Overall study: The origin of the acute and convalescent COVID-19 samples was the United States, Italy and Spain. T cells, B-cell-depleted T cells, or PBMCs supplied cDNA or gDNA.

Authors' methods: Amplification from reference gene primers served as the basis for estimated nucleated cell counts. Assay: immunoSEQ multiplex PCR; the TCRdb copy retains only in-frame clones and omits some. V, J and clone size were drawn from that table, and D and trimming were deduced from the DNA. The sample lists tens of thousands of clones, 87% occurring once. V was cut by 4 bases and J by 2 bases, with 9 bases left in between. The CDR3 is 13 residues long. Per germline, CDR1 SGHKS and CDR2 YYEKEE (reference sequence). This receptor was obtained from a human donor in a cohort sampled during active COVID-19. Sequencing was performed on peripheral blood. This sequence joins TRBV5-5 and TRBJ1-2; perhaps TRBD1 as D (6 bases). The CDR3 region is CASSVQGNYGYTF. The CDR3 DNA reads TGTGCCAGCAGCGTACAGGGCAACTATGGCTACACCTTC.